The 20 T cell receptor beta chains below come from one sample, sequenced in a study of CD8 T cells in Susac syndrome. With random hexamers, roughly 0.45 to 1 ug RNA was reverse transcribed. TCRdb itself ran the immunoSEQ multiplex PCR reads through MiXCR, one entry per CDR3 protein. Among about 250,000 distinct CDR3 sequences, roughly 95% were seen once, and the ten largest hold 0.055% to 0.075%. The sample consisted of CD4+ T cells from PBMCs. These receptor sequences come from a human donor with multiple sclerosis.

The V call is TRBV27, the J call TRBJ2-3; 9 nucleotides agree with TRBD2. This CDR3 contains 17 residues. CDR1 and CDR2 (germline): MNHEY, SMNVEV (reference sequence). Unmatched junction bases numbered 9, after V lost 5 bases and J lost 0 bases. The CDR3 coding sequence is TGTGCCAGCAGTCTAGTAGCGGGGGCACATAGCACAGATACGCAGTATTTT. Its translation is CASSLVAGAHSTDTQYF.

The V call is TRBV9, the J call TRBJ2-1, with 9 bases identical to TRBD2. This CDR3 comprises 16 residues. V was clipped by 0 bases and J by 6 bases; unmatched bases: 7. CDR1 is SGDLS and CDR2 is YYNGEE in the germline V gene. In DNA form, the CDR3 reads TGTGCCAGCAGCGTAGGGAGTGCGGGAGGGATCAATGAGCAGTTCTTC. Encoded protein: CASSVGSAGGINEQFF.

This clonotype has only one observation. The DNA for the CDR3 is TGCAGTGCTAGAGCTCCTCGCTCTAGCACAGATACGCAGTATTTT. Amino acids: CSARAPRSSTDTQYF. This chain connects TRBV20-1 to TRBJ2-3, with D uncertain. Per the germline V gene, CDR1 is DFQATT and CDR2 is SNEGSKA (reference sequence). The V gene lost 1 base and the J gene lost 0 bases, with 11 bases spanning the gap. The CDR3 is 15 amino acids.

This clonotype occurred once. The chain has TRBV5-6 and TRBJ2-6; D might be TRBD1 (6 bases). With 2 bases removed from V and 1 base from J, the gap between germline ends came to 13 bases. The CDR3 extends over 17 amino acids. Germline values: CDR1 SGHDT, CDR2 YYEEEE. The CDR3 bases are TGTGCCAGCAGCTTTTGGACAGAACCATCTGGGGCCAACGTCCTGACTTTC. Translating it yields CASSFWTEPSGANVLTF.

A single count supports this clonotype. V usage is TRBV18 and J usage is TRBJ1-1; 8 nucleotides match TRBD1. The trim removed 1 base at V and 1 base at J, leaving 8 bases unmatched. CDR3 length equals 17 residues. Germline CDR1 is KGHSH and CDR2 is LQKENI. The DNA for the CDR3 is TGTGCCAGCTCACCACGTTTAACAGGGGGTCCGAACACTGAAGCTTTCTTT. It is translated as CASSPRLTGGPNTEAFF.

The chain employs TRBV27 and TRBJ1-1; no definite D call. Between the trimmed V and J ends, which lost 5 bases and 1 base, there was a span of 14 bases. In germline, CDR1 is MNHEY, CDR2 SMNVEV (reference sequence). CDR3 size: 15 residues. The CDR3 protein is CASSPMTGKNTEAFF. The CDR3 nucleotides read TGTGCCAGCAGTCCAATGACGGGGAAGAACACTGAAGCTTTCTTT.

The V and J genes are TRBV5-1 and TRBJ2-5; 8 positions agree with TRBD2. This CDR3 spans 18 amino acids. Per the germline V gene, CDR1 is SGHRS and CDR2 is YFSETQ. Losses at the gene ends were 1 base for V and 1 base for J; bases not matched to a gene: 12. CDR3 in amino acids: CASSLRVLGRGVQETQYF. DNA for the CDR3: TGCGCCAGCAGCTTGAGGGTCCTGGGGCGGGGGGTCCAAGAGACCCAGTACTTC. The full variable domain, in which reference TRBV5-1 and TRBJ2-5 provide the parts outside the CDR3, is KAGVTQTPRYLIKTRGQQVTLSCSPISGHRSVSWYQQTPGQGLQFLFEYFSETQRNKGNFPGRFSGRQFSNSRSEMNVSTLELGDSALYLCASSLRVLGRGVQETQYFGPGTRLLVL.

The rearrangement links TRBV9 to TRBJ1-3; D is undetermined. Germline V CDR1 and CDR2: SGDLS, YYNGEE. This CDR3 has 15 residues. V was trimmed by 3 bases and J by 0 bases, leaving 10 bases between them. CDR3 region: CASSAGFSSGNTIYF. Here the CDR3 DNA reads TGTGCCAGCAGCGCCGGGTTCTCCTCTGGAAACACCATATATTTT.

The chain combines TRBV6-1 with TRBJ1-1; no reliable D call. V lost 6 bases and J 1 base, leaving 9 bases between the germline ends. The CDR3 runs 13 residues. Germline CDR1 and CDR2: MNHNS and SASEGT. In nucleotides, the CDR3 is TGTGCCAGCAGACAGACCGGGAACACTGAAGCTTTCTTT. As protein: CASRQTGNTEAFF.

The rearrangement links TRBV19 to TRBJ2-1, with 11 bases fitting TRBD2. The J segment lost 0 bases and the V segment lost 3 bases, leaving 1 base of the junction unmatched. The CDR3 runs to 16 residues. Germline V lookup: CDR1 LNHDA, CDR2 SQIVND (reference sequence). CDR3 region: CASSISGGASYNEQFF. Written as DNA, the CDR3 is TGTGCCAGTAGTATTAGCGGGGGGGCCTCCTACAATGAGCAGTTCTTC. Looking up the rest from reference TRBV19 and TRBJ2-1 gives the full variable domain: DGGITQSPKYLFRKEGQNVTLSCEQNLNHDAMYWYRQDPGQGLRLIYYSQIVNDFQKGDIAEGYSVSREKKESFPLTVTSAQKNPTAFYLCASSISGGASYNEQFFGPGTRLTVL.

V usage is TRBV5-1 and J usage is TRBJ2-5, with D possibly being TRBD2 (5 bases). Germline lookup yields CDR1 SGHRS and CDR2 YFSETQ. The V and J ends lost 4 bases and 4 bases respectively, with 17 bases between them. The CDR3 has 15 amino acids. CDR3 DNA: TGCGCCAGCAGCGCCTCGGGAAGCATTGTAGAGACCCAGTACTTC. Translated: CASSASGSIVETQYF.

The chain has TRBV21-1 and TRBJ1-5; whether TRBD1, the table's D call, matches the DNA was not checked. TRBV21-1 constitutes a pseudogene. The CDR3 totals 19 residues. The CDR3 loop is CASSKRPLRNGGGNQPQHF. CDR3 nucleotides: TGTGCCAGCAGCAAACGTCCCCTGAGGAATGGAGGGGGCAATCAGCCCCAGCATTTT.

The chain employs TRBV6-5 and TRBJ2-5; no clear D gene. The CDR3 has 13 residues. V was clipped by 2 bases and J by 4 bases, with 8 bases between them. Germline CDR1 is MNHEY and CDR2 is SVGAGI. The CDR3 protein is CASSYGRPETQYF. For the CDR3, the DNA is TGTGCCAGCAGTTACGGACGACCAGAGACCCAGTACTTC.

The rearrangement uses TRBV2 and TRBJ2-1, with 8 bases that match TRBD1. Germline CDR1 is SNHLY and CDR2 is FYNNEI. The junction had 6 bases not matched to a gene; V was cut back by 7 bases and J by 4 bases. The CDR3 sequence is 14 residues long. The CDR3 region is CASNGQGVYNEQFF. The DNA for the CDR3 is TGTGCCAGCAACGGACAGGGCGTATACAATGAGCAGTTCTTC.

This chain links TRBV10-3 with TRBJ2-1; 8 bases are a match to TRBD2. Germline V gives CDR1 ENHRY, CDR2 SYGVKD. The trim removed 8 bases at V and 6 bases at J, leaving 6 bases unmatched. The CDR3 runs 13 residues. CDR3 region: CAIRAAGVNEQFF. CDR3 bases: TGTGCCATCCGGGCAGCGGGGGTCAATGAGCAGTTCTTC.

V usage is TRBV27 and J usage is TRBJ2-7; TRBD2 might be the D (6 bases). V was cut by 8 bases and J by 2 bases, with 16 bases left in between. This CDR3 comprises 14 residues. The germline V gene encodes CDR1 MNHEY and CDR2 SMNVEV (reference sequence). CDR3 sequence: CASAQSGLPYEQYV. CDR3 coding DNA: TGTGCCAGCGCCCAGTCGGGACTCCCCTACGAGCAGTACGTC.

The J gene is TRBJ2-3, the V gene TRBV30; D is uncertain. In germline, CDR1 is GTSNPN, CDR2 SVGIG (reference sequence). The V and J ends lost 1 base and 1 base respectively, with 9 bases between them. This CDR3 is 14 amino acids long. The CDR3 sequence is CAWSEKGGTDTQYF. DNA for the CDR3: TGTGCCTGGAGTGAGAAGGGTGGCACAGATACGCAGTATTTT. Full variable domain (outside the CDR3, taken from reference TRBV30 and TRBJ2-3): SQTIHQWPATLVQPVGSPLSLECTVEGTSNPNLYWYRQAAGRGLQLLFYSVGIGQISSEVPQNLSASRPQDRQFILSSKKLLLSDSGFYLCAWSEKGGTDTQYFGPGTRLTVL.

J is TRBJ2-3 and V is TRBV30; D is ambiguous. This CDR3 spans 13 amino acids. CDR1 and CDR2 from the germline V gene are GTSNPN and SVGIG (reference sequence). V was trimmed by 0 bases and J by 2 bases, leaving 6 bases between them. The DNA of the CDR3 is TGTGCCTGGAGTGTACTATCCACAGATACGCAGTATTTT. Its translation is CAWSVLSTDTQYF.

The rearrangement joins TRBV7-9 to TRBJ2-5, with D perhaps matching TRBD2 (6 bases). The ends were cut back, 5 bases at V and 5 bases at J, with 15 bases in the middle. The CDR3 is 14 amino acids. Germline assignment: CDR1 SEHNR and CDR2 FQNEAQ (reference sequence). The CDR3 nucleotides are TGTGCCAGCAGCAGTACGGAGGAGGGTGAGACCCAGTACTTC. Encoded protein: CASSSTEEGETQYF. The complete variable domain, with remaining parts taken from reference TRBV7-9 and TRBJ2-5, reads DTGVSQNPRHKITKRGQNVTFRCDPISEHNRLYWYRQTLGQGPEFLTYFQNEAQLEKSRLLSDRFSAERPKGSFSTLEIQRTEQGDSAMYLCASSSTEEGETQYFGPGTRLLVL.

The J gene is TRBJ2-1, the V gene TRBV18, with 8 positions matching TRBD1. Trimming removed 3 bases from V and 4 bases from J; junction bases left unmatched: 5. Germline V CDR1 and CDR2: KGHSH, LQKENI. The CDR3 sequence is 15 residues long. The CDR3 loop is CASSPGQDLYNEQFF. The CDR3 DNA follows: TGTGCCAGCTCACCGGGACAGGACCTTTACAATGAGCAGTTCTTC.